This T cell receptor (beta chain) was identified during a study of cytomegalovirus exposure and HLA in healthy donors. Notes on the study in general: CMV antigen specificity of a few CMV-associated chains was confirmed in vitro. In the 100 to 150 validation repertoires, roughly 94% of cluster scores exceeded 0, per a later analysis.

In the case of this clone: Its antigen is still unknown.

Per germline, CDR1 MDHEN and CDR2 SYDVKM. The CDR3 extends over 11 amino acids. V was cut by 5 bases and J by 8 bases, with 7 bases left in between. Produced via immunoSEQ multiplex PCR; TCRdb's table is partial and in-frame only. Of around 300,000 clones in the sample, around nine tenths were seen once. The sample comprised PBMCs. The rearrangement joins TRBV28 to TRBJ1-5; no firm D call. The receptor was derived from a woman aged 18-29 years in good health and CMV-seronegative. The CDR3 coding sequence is TGTGCCAGCAGTCTGGGCGAGCCCCAGCATTTT. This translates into CASSLGEPQHF.